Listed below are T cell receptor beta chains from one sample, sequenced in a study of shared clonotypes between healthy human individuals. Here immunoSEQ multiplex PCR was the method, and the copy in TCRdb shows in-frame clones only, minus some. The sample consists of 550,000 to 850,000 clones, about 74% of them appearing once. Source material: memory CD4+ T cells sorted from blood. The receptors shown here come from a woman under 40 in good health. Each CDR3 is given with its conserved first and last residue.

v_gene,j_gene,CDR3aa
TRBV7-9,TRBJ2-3,CASSLVGSEQATQYF
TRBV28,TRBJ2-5,CASSFIPLLNRAQETQYF
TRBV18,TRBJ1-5,CASSTGTALNQPQHF
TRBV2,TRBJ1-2,CASRGWDYGYTF
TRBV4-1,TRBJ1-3,CASSQDGQGGGNTIYF
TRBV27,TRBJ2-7,CASTSANLLGQYF
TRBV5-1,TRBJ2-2,CASSLEALGPKNTGELFF
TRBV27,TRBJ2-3,CASSSRADTQYF
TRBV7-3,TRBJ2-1,CASSLIHLQGNEQFF
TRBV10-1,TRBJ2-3,CASSPGTSFPYF
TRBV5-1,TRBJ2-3,CASSTGQSTDTQYF
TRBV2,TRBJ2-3,CASSALASRADTQYF
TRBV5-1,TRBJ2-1,CASNPAGGGEQFF
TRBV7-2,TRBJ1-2,CASSRTQNYGYTF
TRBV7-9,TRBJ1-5,CASSFGDRGFNQPQHF
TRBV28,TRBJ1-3,CASSPVFQAAGNTIYF
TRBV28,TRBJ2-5,CATTGLETQYF
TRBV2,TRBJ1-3,CASIGSHSGNTIYF
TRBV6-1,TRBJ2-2,CASSGRVPGELFF
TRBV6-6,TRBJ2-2,CASRISGANTGELFF
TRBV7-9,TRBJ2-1,CASSSLSPPRNEQFF
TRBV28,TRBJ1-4,CASSDLGTGFLATNEKLFF
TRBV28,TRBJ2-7,CASSFRRPYEQYF
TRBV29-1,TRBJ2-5,CSVGGGQETQYF
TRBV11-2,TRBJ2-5,CASSFSFVQETQYF
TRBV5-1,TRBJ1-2,CASSWWGAHYGYTF
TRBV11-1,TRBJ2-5,CASSTGLTETQYF
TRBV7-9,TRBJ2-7,CASSSTEGYEQYF
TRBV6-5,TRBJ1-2,CASSRKQGIHGYTF
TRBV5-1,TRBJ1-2,CASSPQPGQGASGYTF
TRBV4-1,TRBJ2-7,CASSRGTTGGTHEQYF
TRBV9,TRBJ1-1,CASSAIPGQKNLF
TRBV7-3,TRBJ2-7,CASSLTRGSYEQYF
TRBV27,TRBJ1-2,CASSLSSGAPSGYTF
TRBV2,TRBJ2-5,CASSEPPLREGEETQYF
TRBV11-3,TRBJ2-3,CASVPGASTDTQYF
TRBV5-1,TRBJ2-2,CASSWGGELFF
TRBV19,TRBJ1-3,CASTWTGPRSGNTIYF
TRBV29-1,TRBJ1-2,CSVAGWGSLAGYTF
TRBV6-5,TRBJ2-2,CASSLYAGELFF
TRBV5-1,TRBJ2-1,CASSLSGNSYNEQFF
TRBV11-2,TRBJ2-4,CASSNNREGLAKNIQYF
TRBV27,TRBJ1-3,CASRPTGTNTIYF